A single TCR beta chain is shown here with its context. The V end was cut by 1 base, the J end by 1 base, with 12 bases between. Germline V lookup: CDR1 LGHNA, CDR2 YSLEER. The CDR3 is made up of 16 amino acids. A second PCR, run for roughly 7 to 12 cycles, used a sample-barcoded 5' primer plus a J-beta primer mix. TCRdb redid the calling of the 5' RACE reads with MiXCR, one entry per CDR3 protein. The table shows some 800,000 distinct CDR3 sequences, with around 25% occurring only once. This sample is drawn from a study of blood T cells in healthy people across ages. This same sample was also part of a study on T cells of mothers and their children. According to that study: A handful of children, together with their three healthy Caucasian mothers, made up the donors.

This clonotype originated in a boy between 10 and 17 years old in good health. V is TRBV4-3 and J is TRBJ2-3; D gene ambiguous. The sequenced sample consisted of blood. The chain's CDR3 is CASSQGLDSRTDTQYF. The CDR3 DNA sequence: TGCGCCAGCAGCCAAGGTTTAGACTCCCGCACAGATACGCAGTATTTT.